This T cell receptor (beta chain) was identified in a study of shared clonotypes between healthy human individuals. The CDR3 extends over 16 amino acids. V was pared by 2 bases and J by 4 bases, with 9 bases of the junction left unmatched. Germline lookup yields CDR1 SGHRS and CDR2 YFSETQ. As defined, naive CD8 cells were CD45RO-negative and positively selected for CCR7, with terminally differentiated effector memory CD45RA+ cells excluded. Assay: immunoSEQ multiplex PCR; the TCRdb copy retains only in-frame clones and omits some. The sample has about 680,000 clones, 92% seen once; the top ten hold roughly 24%.

The gene calls are TRBV5-1 and TRBJ2-1, with 7 bases fitting TRBD2. This clonotype originated in a man aged 30 to 45 in good health. The sequencing sample was made of naive CD8+ T cells sorted from blood. The CDR3: CASSLVTSASYNEQFF. The CDR3 bases are TGCGCCAGCAGCTTAGTAACTAGCGCGAGTTACAATGAGCAGTTCTTC.